What follows are 23 T cell receptor beta chains derived from one specimen sequenced in a study of cytomegalovirus exposure and HLA in healthy donors. Profiling relied on immunoSEQ multiplex PCR, and the TCRdb table lists in-frame clones only, not all of them. This table has some 86,000 clones, roughly 93% appearing once. Specimen: PBMCs. The receptor set was obtained from a woman aged 25-40 years in good health and CMV-seronegative.

The chain employs TRBV11-2 and TRBJ1-2, with 7 bases that match TRBD1. Germline values: CDR1 SGHAT, CDR2 FQNNGV. With 2 bases clipped from V and 2 bases from J, the junction kept 5 bases outside the gene matches. This CDR3 has 15 amino acids. This chain's CDR3 is CASSLNPGQNYGYTF. Here the CDR3 DNA reads TGTGCCAGCAGCTTAAACCCGGGACAGAACTATGGCTACACCTTC. Full variable domain (rest looked up from reference TRBV11-2 and TRBJ1-2): EAGVAQSPRYKIIEKRQSVAFWCNPISGHATLYWYQQILGQGPKLLIQFQNNGVVDDSQLPKDRFSAERLKGVDSTLKIQPAKLEDSAVYLCASSLNPGQNYGYTFGSGTRLTVV.

In DNA, the CDR3 is TGCGCCAGCAGCCCAATAGGACTCGCCCGGGACACTGAAGCTTTCTTT. Translation gives CASSPIGLARDTEAFF. This rearrangement joins TRBV5-1 to TRBJ1-1; D call uncertain. Germline V gene sequence: CDR1 SGHRS, CDR2 YFSETQ. CDR3 length: 16 amino acids. The V gene lost 4 bases and the J gene lost 3 bases, with 19 bases spanning the gap.

This chain connects TRBV9 to TRBJ2-1, with D possibly matching TRBD2 (6 bases). Per the germline V gene, CDR1 is SGDLS and CDR2 is YYNGEE. The CDR3 runs to 16 residues. The V and J ends lost 0 bases and 1 base respectively, with 11 bases between them. In DNA form, the CDR3 reads TGTGCCAGCAGCGTAGGGGCGGGAATATCCTACAATGAGCAGTTCTTC. The encoded protein is CASSVGAGISYNEQFF.

This clone was observed a single time. The rearrangement links TRBV19 to TRBJ1-1; D gene ambiguous. Trimming cost V 3 bases and J 4 bases, with 15 bases left between them. This CDR3 is 15 amino acids long. CDR1 and CDR2 from the germline V gene are LNHDA and SQIVND (reference sequence). DNA for the CDR3: TGTGCCAGTAGTATTAGTATGACACCAGGCACTGAAGCTTTCTTT. Encoded protein: CASSISMTPGTEAFF.

The V and J genes are TRBV19 and TRBJ2-7; 7 bases fit TRBD2. After removal of 1 base from V and 2 bases from J, the junction contained 2 bases not matched to a gene. This CDR3 spans 14 amino acids. In germline, CDR1 is LNHDA, CDR2 SQIVND (reference sequence). The CDR3 DNA reads as TGTGCCAGTAGTATAGCGGGAGGTACCTACGAGCAGTACTTC. This sequence encodes CASSIAGGTYEQYF. The variable domain in full, completed from reference TRBV19 and TRBJ2-7, reads DGGITQSPKYLFRKEGQNVTLSCEQNLNHDAMYWYRQDPGQGLRLIYYSQIVNDFQKGDIAEGYSVSREKKESFPLTVTSAQKNPTAFYLCASSIAGGTYEQYFGPGTRLTVT.

This sequence joins TRBV4-1 and TRBJ2-2, with TRBD2 identical over 7 bases. This CDR3 is built from 16 residues. The germline gives CDR1 MGHRA, CDR2 YSYEKL. J was trimmed by 3 bases and V by 4 bases; bases with no gene match: 8. CDR3 protein: CASSRTAGRDTGELFF. DNA of the CDR3: TGCGCCAGCAGCCGAACAGCGGGGAGGGACACCGGGGAGCTGTTTTTT.

V is TRBV10-2 and J is TRBJ2-1; 14 positions agree with TRBD2. The germline V gene has CDR1 WSHSY and CDR2 SAAADI. The trim removed 4 bases at V and 9 bases at J, leaving 2 bases unmatched. This CDR3 region has 14 residues. CDR3 in DNA: TGCGCCAGCAGTGGGGGACTAGCGGGAGTTGAGCAGTTCTTC. Translating it yields CASSGGLAGVEQFF.

The chain employs TRBV7-9 and TRBJ1-1, with 7 bases fitting TRBD1. The CDR3 runs to 16 residues. Germline CDR1 reads SEHNR; CDR2 reads FQNEAQ (reference sequence). V lost 0 bases to trimming and J lost 1 base; unmatched junction nucleotides: 5. The CDR3 spells CASSLAGGGRNTEAFF. The CDR3 DNA reads as TGTGCCAGCAGCTTAGCAGGAGGGGGCAGGAACACTGAAGCTTTCTTT.

This chain connects TRBV19 to TRBJ2-6; TRBD1 is a possible D gene (6 bases). V was clipped by 8 bases and J by 2 bases, with 10 bases between them. Germline-derived CDR1 and CDR2 are LNHDA and SQIVND (reference sequence). The CDR3 extends over 14 amino acids. This chain's CDR3 is CASSDSPGANVLTF. CDR3 bases: TGTGCCAGTTCGGACAGCCCTGGGGCCAACGTCCTGACTTTC.

This clone was observed a handful of times. The V call is TRBV4-2, the J call TRBJ1-1; no clear D. The CDR3 loop spans 16 amino acids. CDR1 is LGHNA, CDR2 YNFKEQ, per germline. V was trimmed by 0 bases and J by 1 base, leaving 12 bases between them. CDR3 nucleotides: TGTGCCAGCAGCCAAGATGAGGGAGTGGGGAACACTGAAGCTTTCTTT. Protein product: CASSQDEGVGNTEAFF.

This clone was detected only once. The V call is TRBV11-2, the J call TRBJ2-7, with TRBD1 identical over 8 bases. V lost 2 bases, J lost 5 bases, and 2 bases stayed unmatched. Germline V gene lookup returns CDR1 SGHAT and CDR2 FQNNGV. This CDR3 spans 13 amino acids. This CDR3 reads CASSLNRGDEQYF. The CDR3 DNA reads as TGTGCCAGCAGCTTAAACAGGGGGGACGAGCAGTACTTC.

V is TRBV28 and J is TRBJ2-3, with 7 positions matching TRBD1. Germline V gene lookup returns CDR1 MDHEN and CDR2 SYDVKM. V lost 7 bases, J lost 0 bases, and 7 bases stayed unmatched. The CDR3 sequence is 15 residues long. The CDR3 DNA reads as TGTGCCAGCACCTCGACAGGGACCAGCACAGATACGCAGTATTTT. The encoded protein is CASTSTGTSTDTQYF.

The chain has TRBV4-3 and TRBJ1-2; D is possibly TRBD1 (6 bases). V was clipped by 0 bases and J by 3 bases, with 14 bases between them. The CDR3 loop spans 16 amino acids. Germline CDR1 is LGHNA and CDR2 is YSLEER. CDR3 residues: CASSQDWGGADYGYTF. CDR3 in DNA: TGCGCCAGCAGCCAAGATTGGGGGGGCGCAGACTATGGCTACACCTTC.

The chain employs TRBV4-1 and TRBJ2-4; 11 positions agree with TRBD1. J was trimmed by 9 bases and V by 1 base; bases with no gene match: 8. From germline, CDR1 is MGHRA and CDR2 YSYEKL. The length of the CDR3 is 16 residues. CDR3 in DNA: TGCGCCAGCAGCCAAGGACGGGACAGGGGGAGAGGCATTCAGTACTTC. Translating gives CASSQGRDRGRGIQYF.

V gene TRBV9 combines with J gene TRBJ1-4, with D unclear. The CDR3 is 15 amino acids. Trimming left V 0 bases short and J 0 bases short, with 6 bases between. CDR1 and CDR2 (germline): SGDLS, YYNGEE. CDR3 in amino acids: CASSVDGTTNEKLFF. Here the CDR3 DNA reads TGTGCCAGCAGCGTAGACGGTACAACTAATGAAAAACTGTTTTTT.

The chain uses TRBV30 and TRBJ1-5; 8 bases agree with TRBD1. Germline V gene lookup returns CDR1 GTSNPN and CDR2 SVGIG (reference sequence). After removal of 1 base from V and 4 bases from J, the junction contained 6 bases not matched to a gene. The CDR3 is 15 amino acids. The CDR3: CAWSARTGRNQPQHF. The CDR3 bases are TGTGCCTGGAGTGCGCGGACAGGGAGGAATCAGCCCCAGCATTTT.

The gene calls are TRBV7-2 and TRBJ2-2; a weak D match, TRBD1 (5 bases). Germline-derived CDR1 and CDR2 are SGHTA and FQGNSA. This CDR3 region has 15 residues. Trimming cost V 5 bases and J 4 bases, with 14 bases left between them. CDR3: CASSPDIRATGELFF. The CDR3 DNA follows: TGTGCCAGCAGCCCGGACATCCGAGCCACCGGGGAGCTGTTTTTT.

DNA for the CDR3: TGTGCCAGCAGCCCGTACCAGGGTTCTTACAATCAGCCCCAGCATTTT. This translates into CASSPYQGSYNQPQHF. The chain combines TRBV7-8 with TRBJ1-5; possible D gene TRBD1, 5 bases. Germline-derived CDR1 and CDR2 are SGHVS and FQNEAQ. CDR3 length: 16 residues. Trimming shortened V by 5 bases and J by 3 bases, and 17 bases separated the two germline ends. Full variable domain (outside the CDR3, taken from reference TRBV7-8 and TRBJ1-5): GAGVSQSPRYKVAKRGQDVALRCDPISGHVSLFWYQQALGQGPEFLTYFQNEAQLDKSGLPSDRFFAERPEGSVSTLKIQRTQQEDSAVYLCASSPYQGSYNQPQHFGDGTRLSIL.

The chain has TRBV7-3 and TRBJ2-5; 8 nucleotides agree with TRBD2. CDR1 and CDR2 from the germline V gene are SGHTA and FQGTGA. Unmatched junction bases numbered 10, after V lost 5 bases and J lost 5 bases. The CDR3 runs 15 residues. The CDR3 DNA reads TGTGCCAGCAGCCCTACGGGGGGGCTGACGGAGACCCAGTACTTC. It codes for CASSPTGGLTETQYF.

The rearrangement uses TRBV27 and TRBJ1-2, with 7 bases aligning to TRBD1. This CDR3 has 17 residues. CDR1 is MNHEY and CDR2 is SMNVEV in the germline V gene (reference sequence). V was pared by 0 bases and J by 0 bases, with 7 bases of the junction left unmatched. The CDR3 DNA reads as TGTGCCAGCAGTTTATCCCTCCGGACAGGAGCTAACTATGGCTACACCTTC. Translated: CASSLSLRTGANYGYTF.

The genes are TRBV9 and TRBJ2-7; D not certain. The CDR3 length is 14 residues. CDR1 is SGDLS, CDR2 YYNGEE, per germline. V lost 1 base and J 2 bases, leaving 10 bases between the germline ends. CDR3 loop: CASSVSGTTYEQYF. CDR3 nucleotide sequence: TGTGCCAGCAGCGTATCAGGCACAACCTACGAGCAGTACTTC.

The rearrangement uses TRBV6-1 and TRBJ2-1, with D unresolved. V was clipped by 2 bases and J by 10 bases, with 6 bases between them. CDR1 and CDR2 from the germline V gene are MNHNS and SASEGT. The CDR3 covers 11 residues. The CDR3 bases are TGTGCCAGCAGTGAAAGGAGCGAGCAGTTCTTC. Residues: CASSERSEQFF.

This chain uses TRBV14 with TRBJ2-7, with D perhaps TRBD1 (6 bases). V dropped 5 bases and J dropped 2 bases, with 13 bases sitting between them. Germline-derived CDR1 and CDR2 are SGHDN and FVKESK. CDR3 length: 14 residues. As DNA, the CDR3 is TGTGCCAGCAGCGATCCTTCAGGGGCCTACGAGCAGTACTTC. Translation: CASSDPSGAYEQYF.